Listed here are 19 T cell receptor beta chains from one sample, sequenced in a study of cytomegalovirus exposure and HLA in healthy donors. Some clones are missing from TCRdb's copy, which holds only in-frame ones; the method was immunoSEQ multiplex PCR. The sample has about 89,000 clones, 84% seen once; the top ten hold around an eighth. Sequenced sample: PBMCs. The receptor set was obtained from a woman between 18 and 29 years old in good health and CMV-seropositive.

V is TRBV7-2 and J is TRBJ2-2; 9 bases line up with TRBD2. CDR3 length equals 15 residues. Trimming cost V 6 bases and J 5 bases; bases outside gene matches: 7. Looked up from germline, CDR1 is SGHTA and CDR2 is FQGNSA. The CDR3 DNA reads as TGTGCCAGCAGGCTTAGCGGGGGAAGGACCGGGGAGCTGTTTTTT. It specifies CASRLSGGRTGELFF.

The V call is TRBV4-2, the J call TRBJ1-6, with D perhaps TRBD1 (6 bases). The V end was cut by 3 bases, the J end by 2 bases, with 14 bases between. From germline, CDR1 is LGHNA and CDR2 YNFKEQ. The CDR3 spans 17 residues. CDR3 bases: TGTGCCAGCAGCCAGGGGGTTAGGGACACCTATAATTCACCCCTCCACTTT. The encoded protein is CASSQGVRDTYNSPLHF.

The V call is TRBV30, the J call TRBJ1-2; D remains unclear. Per germline, CDR1 GTSNPN and CDR2 SVGIG (reference sequence). This CDR3 has 11 residues. V lost 1 base to trimming and J lost 7 bases, with 7 bases between them. The CDR3 protein is CAWSGAAGYTF. The CDR3 nucleotides are TGTGCCTGGAGTGGGGCAGCTGGCTACACCTTC.

The chain combines TRBV7-3 with TRBJ2-3, with 8 nucleotides matching TRBD2. Germline V gene data show CDR1 as SGHTA and CDR2 as FQGTGA. This CDR3 has 15 residues. Trimming took 4 bases from V and 3 from J; bases not matched to a gene: 6. In nucleotides, the CDR3 is TGTGCCAGCAGCTACGGGGGGGCGGGGACAGATACGCAGTATTTT. This translates into CASSYGGAGTDTQYF.

V gene TRBV28 combines with J gene TRBJ1-1; unclear D gene. CDR3 length: 14 residues. Germline CDR1 and CDR2: MDHEN and SYDVKM. The V and J ends lost 4 bases and 3 bases respectively, with 12 bases between them. CDR3: CASSSQVGYTEAFF. CDR3 DNA: TGTGCCAGCAGTTCCCAGGTCGGCTACACTGAAGCTTTCTTT.

This sequence joins TRBV11-2 and TRBJ2-6; D is unclear. Germline CDR1 is SGHAT and CDR2 is FQNNGV. Trimming removed 5 bases from V and 12 bases from J, with 8 bases in between. The CDR3 contains 11 residues. The CDR3 loop is CASSPRFVLTF. DNA of the CDR3: TGTGCCAGCAGCCCCCGTTTCGTCCTGACTTTC.

The rearrangement joins TRBV6-5 to TRBJ2-1; 8 bases align to TRBD2. This CDR3 is built from 14 residues. V shed 4 bases and J 8 bases; nucleotides not matched to a gene: 7. Germline V gene data show CDR1 as MNHEY and CDR2 as SVGAGI. This chain's CDR3 is CASSWQRGSHEQFF. In DNA, the CDR3 is TGTGCCAGCAGTTGGCAGCGGGGGAGCCATGAGCAGTTCTTC.

A few counts support this clone. The V call is TRBV4-2, the J call TRBJ2-5; 15 bases fit TRBD2. This CDR3 region has 17 residues. Germline assignment: CDR1 LGHNA and CDR2 YNFKEQ. V shed 2 bases and J 5 bases; nucleotides not matched to a gene: 6. The CDR3 DNA reads TGTGCCAGCAGCCAACTAGGACTAGCGGGGGGGCTTGAGACCCAGTACTTC. It codes for CASSQLGLAGGLETQYF.

The chain recombines TRBV6-4 with TRBJ2-2; D gene unclear. V gave up 4 bases and J gave up 3 bases, with 6 bases separating them. Germline CDR1 and CDR2: MRHNA and SNTAGT. The CDR3 loop spans 13 amino acids. The CDR3 bases are TGTGCCAGCAGTGCTTATTACACCGGGGAGCTGTTTTTT. Encoded protein: CASSAYYTGELFF.

V is TRBV2 and J is TRBJ1-1; maybe TRBD1 (5 bases). The CDR3 has 15 residues. Per germline, CDR1 SNHLY and CDR2 FYNNEI. The V and J ends lost 8 bases and 0 bases respectively, with 16 bases between them. In DNA, the CDR3 is TGTGCCAGCGAGAGAGCCGGGGGAGTGAACACTGAAGCTTTCTTT. Amino acids: CASERAGGVNTEAFF.

V usage is TRBV5-1 and J usage is TRBJ2-7; TRBD2 aligns across 7 bases. With 3 bases clipped from V and 0 bases from J, the junction kept 12 bases outside the gene matches. The germline V gene has CDR1 SGHRS and CDR2 YFSETQ. CDR3 length equals 17 residues. The CDR3 sequence: CASSWGTPGLSSYEQYF. As DNA, the CDR3 is TGCGCCAGCAGCTGGGGGACTCCGGGACTATCCTCCTACGAGCAGTACTTC.

In regard to this clone: The junction departs from the called germline gene at one end, perhaps through a read error. The V and J genes are TRBV10-3 and TRBJ1-5; possible D gene TRBD1, 6 bases. The germline CDR1 and CDR2 sequences are ENHRY and SYGVKD. The CDR3 length is 14 residues. As DNA, the CDR3 is TGTGCCATCAGTGTGTCTGGGGGCAAACAGCCCCAGCATTTT. It yields the protein CAISVSGGKQPQHF.

This clone was detected only a few times. The rearrangement uses TRBV7-9 and TRBJ1-4; 7 nucleotides agree with TRBD1. Germline assignment: CDR1 SEHNR and CDR2 FQNEAQ (reference sequence). The CDR3 loop spans 15 amino acids. Trimming cost V 1 base and J 8 bases; bases outside gene matches: 7. CDR3 sequence reads: CASSLVGDSSEKLFF. In DNA form, the CDR3 reads TGTGCCAGCAGCTTAGTCGGGGACAGTAGCGAAAAACTGTTTTTT. Full variable domain (remainder filled in from reference TRBV7-9 and TRBJ1-4): DTGVSQNPRHKITKRGQNVTFRCDPISEHNRLYWYRQTLGQGPEFLTYFQNEAQLEKSRLLSDRFSAERPKGSFSTLEIQRTEQGDSAMYLCASSLVGDSSEKLFFGSGTQLSVL.

The DNA of the CDR3 is TGTGCCAGCTCACCACCGAGCTGGGACAGGCGGAATTCACCCCTCCACTTT. This sequence encodes CASSPPSWDRRNSPLHF. The chain has TRBV18 and TRBJ1-6; 8 nucleotides agree with TRBD1. The V and J ends lost 0 bases and 7 bases, in that order; junction bases with no gene match: 8. CDR3 length: 17 residues. Germline CDR1 is KGHSH and CDR2 is LQKENI.

Comments on this clone: This sample includes further DNA sequences coding for the same CDR3. This rearrangement joins TRBV5-6 to TRBJ2-2, with D perhaps TRBD1 (5 bases). CDR3 size: 12 residues. Between the trimmed V and J ends, which lost 4 bases and 4 bases, there was a span of 5 bases. Germline assignment: CDR1 SGHDT and CDR2 YYEEEE. This chain's CDR3 is CASSRGTGELFF. DNA of the CDR3: TGTGCCAGCAGCAGGGGCACCGGGGAGCTGTTTTTT.

The chain carries TRBV7-8 and TRBJ2-1, with TRBD2 matching over 7 bases. V shed 5 bases, J shed 3 bases, and the junction held 7 bases outside the gene matches. CDR1 is SGHVS and CDR2 is FQNEAQ in the germline V gene. The CDR3 length is 15 residues. CDR3 nucleotide sequence: TGTGCCAGCAGCCCCCTCCGGGGGGTCTACAATGAGCAGTTCTTC. It yields the protein CASSPLRGVYNEQFF. The whole variable domain, remainder taken from reference TRBV7-8 and TRBJ2-1, is GAGVSQSPRYKVAKRGQDVALRCDPISGHVSLFWYQQALGQGPEFLTYFQNEAQLDKSGLPSDRFFAERPEGSVSTLKIQRTQQEDSAVYLCASSPLRGVYNEQFFGPGTRLTVL.

V gene TRBV15 combines with J gene TRBJ2-2; D not certain. The CDR3 totals 15 residues. CDR1 is LNHNV and CDR2 is YYDKDF in the germline V gene (reference sequence). Trimming shortened V by 0 bases and J by 6 bases, and 11 bases separated the two germline ends. Written as DNA, the CDR3 is TGTGCCACCAGCAGAGATGGTCAGGTGCCCGGGGAGCTGTTTTTT. Its translation is CATSRDGQVPGELFF.

This chain joins TRBV5-1 and TRBJ1-3, with D perhaps TRBD1 (5 bases). Trimming removed 0 bases from V and 4 bases from J, with 8 bases in between. The CDR3 sequence is 14 residues long. Germline CDR1 reads SGHRS; CDR2 reads YFSETQ. The CDR3 nucleotides read TGCGCCAGCAGCTTGGAGGGGTCAGGAAACACCATATATTTT. It yields the protein CASSLEGSGNTIYF.

The chain is built from TRBV2 and TRBJ1-5; TRBD1 aligns across 10 bases. The CDR3 spans 17 residues. Germline V lookup: CDR1 SNHLY, CDR2 FYNNEI. J was trimmed by 0 bases and V by 4 bases; bases with no gene match: 6. CDR3 in amino acids: CASSGDGTGDSNQPQHF. CDR3 nucleotides: TGTGCCAGCAGTGGGGACGGGACAGGGGATAGCAATCAGCCCCAGCATTTT. The variable domain in full, with the rest retrieved from reference TRBV2 and TRBJ1-5, is EPEVTQTPSHQVTQMGQEVILRCVPISNHLYFYWYRQILGQKVEFLVSFYNNEISEKSEIFDDQFSVERPDGSNFTLKIRSTKLEDSAMYFCASSGDGTGDSNQPQHFGDGTRLSIL.